The text below deals with one T cell receptor (beta chain). The target of this receptor is not known. Per-nucleotide qualities are absent, and no much larger clonotype sits a single base away. These data come from a study of T cell responses to AZD1222 COVID-19 vaccine (dated by TCRdb to the early 2020s). General notes on the study: AZD1222 recipients with second doses at about 4 weeks or about 12 weeks were pooled, because spike-specific TCR depth and breadth did not differ between schedules. TCR sequencing covered fewer than 250 trial participants: 200 to 220 given two doses of AZD1222 and 26 given two doses of MenACWY control vaccine. Trial participants were enrolled by age into 18-55, 56-69 and 70-plus year subgroups, with roughly 160, 29 and 62 TCR-sequenced participants respectively.

Here is what the overall study found, with its caveats: Because no day 14 peak-response samples were available, repertoires were characterized only after the peak T cell response. Epitopes outside the regions mutated in the B.1.351 and B.1.1.7 variants were reportedly recognized by nearly half of the unique spike-specific TCRs. The 56-69-year group was small, and its depth increase did not reach significance, likely because of low power. Conclusions about previously exposed vaccinees are limited because only a handful of AZD1222 recipients were SARS-CoV-2 seropositive at baseline. Participants were mostly white British, with more females than males. The authors suggested clonal diversity may have been underestimated. A significant rise in spike-specific TCR breadth and depth was observed after two AZD1222 doses relative to day 0 and relative to MenACWY recipients. The vaccine-associated CD4 TCRs covered the entire spike protein, and the dominant responses fell in regions 160-218 and 743-854.

The CDR3 regions of human TCRbeta chains were analyzed by immunosequencing. The paper's processing steps were these. TCRs in the repertoires were matched against a reference library of SARS-CoV-2-specific TCRs that had been generated with the MIRA antigen-specificity platform. Breadth was defined as the fraction of unique TCRs that were SARS-CoV-2-associated. Depth was defined as the fraction of total T cells that were SARS-CoV-2-associated. Using the MIRA data, each spike-specific TCR was assigned both to the spike region to which the TCR was reactive and to a CD4 or CD8 class. Log10-transformed breadth and depth values were compared by one-way ANOVA with Sidak's multiple comparisons tests. TCRdb limited this immuneACCESS table to in-frame rearrangements with V and J called. A share of clones is missing; checked studies link under half to unresolved V genes, and the rest is unexplained. The V and J calls and clone size come from that table; D and trimming were worked out from the DNA. A total of some 110,000 clones appear in this sample, about 88% of them only once. The top ten clonotypes cover around 7.5% of the sample.

In the paper's terms, the time point label means: baseline before first vaccination. The vaccinee samples were drawn from two UK trials, COV001 and COV002, one of which was a single-blind randomized controlled phase 2/3 trial testing AZD1222 (ChAdOx1 nCoV-19) in healthy adults. For TCRbeta chain sequencing, PBMC samples from trial participants were taken at day 0 and at day 28 after the second dose. Here the sequenced sample was peripheral blood, taken on day 0 of AZD1222 vaccination. The clonotype originates from an adult in good health.

The bases are TGTGCCAGCTACACAGGGGGCGGAACTAATGAAAAACTGTTTTTT. It codes for CASYTGGGTNEKLFF. The rearranged chain carries TRBV28 and TRBJ1-4; 9 bases in between match TRBD1. The germline V and J ends show losses of 8 bases and 1 base respectively, and no gene match explains 5 bases of the junction. There are 15 amino acids in the CDR3, from cysteine to phenylalanine inclusive. Of all the DNA, just the CDR3 is kept, 45 bases in frame from base 1. CDR1 and CDR2 were assigned from the germline V gene as MDHEN and SYDVKM. The variable domain in full, with residues beyond the CDR3 obtained from the reference TRBV28 and TRBJ1-4 genes, is DVKVTQSSRYLVKRTGEKVFLECVQDMDHENMFWYRQDPGLGLRLIYFSYDVKMKEKGDIPEGYSVSREKKERFSLILESASTNQTSMYLCASYTGGGTNEKLFFGSGTQLSVL.